A single sample gave rise to the 27 T cell receptor beta chains below, sequenced in a study of blood T cells in healthy people across ages. The authors ran a second PCR of roughly 6 to 11 cycles using a sample-barcoded 5' primer and a J-beta primer mix. TCRdb recomputed calls from the 5' RACE reads with MiXCR, one row per CDR3 protein. The profile shows more than 650,000 distinct CDR3 sequences, about 20% of them singletons. The sequencing sample was made of blood. The source of these receptors is a man aged 70 or older in good health.

This clonotype was recorded a few times. The CDR3 here is CASAVLGSEKLFF. The CDR3 region has the DNA TGTGCCAGTGCGGTGCTGGGATCCGAAAAACTGTTTTTT. V gene TRBV27 combines with J gene TRBJ1-4; D gene ambiguous. V was shortened by 9 bases and J by 8 bases, with 16 bases between the two germline ends. Germline V gene data show CDR1 as MNHEY and CDR2 as SMNVEV (reference sequence). The CDR3 totals 13 residues.

The chain combines TRBV9 with TRBJ2-1; D remains ambiguous. Germline V gives CDR1 SGDLS, CDR2 YYNGEE. The CDR3 consists of 15 residues. Trimming left V 0 bases short and J 0 bases short, with 7 bases between. The DNA for the CDR3 is TGTGCCAGCAGCGTAGTGGGAAACTCCTACAATGAGCAGTTCTTC. This codes for CASSVVGNSYNEQFF.

The chain employs TRBV24-1 and TRBJ2-3; D is unclear. The CDR3 runs 16 residues. Germline assignment: CDR1 KGHDR and CDR2 SFDVKD. V lost 4 bases and J 4 bases, leaving 17 bases between the germline ends. The CDR3 nucleotides are TGTGCCACCAGTGACAACCCCCGGGCCTGGGCAGATACGCAGTATTTT. Translating it yields CATSDNPRAWADTQYF.

There are a few counts of this clonotype. The chain couples TRBV5-1 to TRBJ2-1; 9 nucleotides line up with TRBD1. The CDR3 runs 15 residues. Per germline, CDR1 SGHRS and CDR2 YFSETQ. Unmatched junction bases numbered 5, after V lost 4 bases and J lost 3 bases. The CDR3 region has the DNA TGCGCCAGCAGCGCACAGGGGGCTGGCTACAATGAGCAGTTCTTC. This translates into CASSAQGAGYNEQFF.

In this sample, this clonotype turned up a few times. V and J are TRBV20-1 and TRBJ2-7, with TRBD2 identical over 10 bases. The germline V gene encodes CDR1 DFQATT and CDR2 SNEGSKA (reference sequence). The CDR3 covers 16 residues. V lost 6 bases to trimming and J lost 5 bases; unmatched junction nucleotides: 16. CDR3 nucleotides: TGCAGTGCAGCCCCCCAGCGGGGGGGAGTTTTGAACGAGCAGTACTTC. It translates to CSAAPQRGGVLNEQYF.

The table lists this clonotype with a few counts. The J gene is TRBJ1-6, the V gene TRBV20-1; 7 bases are a match to TRBD1. CDR3 length: 15 residues. Trimming at V came to 2 bases and at J to 7 bases, leaving 8 bases not matched to a gene. Germline V gene lookup returns CDR1 DFQATT and CDR2 SNEGSKA (reference sequence). The CDR3 nucleotides read TGCAGTGCTAGAACCGGGACAGACCGAAATTCACCCCTCCACTTT. Translating it yields CSARTGTDRNSPLHF.

This clonotype was detected a few times. This chain uses TRBV5-1 with TRBJ1-1; D not resolved. V was clipped by 3 bases and J by 4 bases, with 16 bases between them. The CDR3 is made up of 15 amino acids. Germline CDR1 is SGHRS and CDR2 is YFSETQ. CDR3 DNA: TGCGCCAGCAGCTCGAGGGAGGGAAGGGTCACTGAAGCTTTCTTT. This translates into CASSSREGRVTEAFF.

The CDR3 sequence is CASSPSGGHYEQYF. The CDR3 DNA reads TGTGCCAGCTCACCAAGCGGGGGGCACTACGAGCAGTACTTC. The gene calls are TRBV18 and TRBJ2-1; TRBD2 aligns across 9 bases. The last part of the DNA fits TRBJ2-7 better; the J call may be wrong. Germline V gene lookup returns CDR1 KGHSH and CDR2 LQKENI. The CDR3 spans 14 residues.

This clonotype came up many times. As DNA, the CDR3 is TGTGCCTGGAGTACTAGCGGAGGCACAGATACGCAGTATTTT. Its translation: CAWSTSGGTDTQYF. The chain joins TRBV30 to TRBJ2-3; TRBD2 matches at 8 bases. CDR1 and CDR2 from the germline V gene are GTSNPN and SVGIG (reference sequence). V shed 2 bases and J 1 base; nucleotides not matched to a gene: 2. The CDR3 runs to 14 residues.

This clonotype was recorded a few times. This rearrangement joins TRBV4-1 to TRBJ2-1, with D tentatively TRBD2 (5 bases). The length of the CDR3 is 20 residues. Looked up from germline, CDR1 is MGHRA and CDR2 is YSYEKL. The germline V and J ends were trimmed by 1 base and 0 bases, with 22 bases remaining between them. The CDR3 sequence is CASSQGSQRRYLSSYNEQFF. DNA for the CDR3: TGCGCCAGCAGCCAAGGGAGCCAGCGGCGATACCTGAGCTCCTACAATGAGCAGTTCTTC.

This clonotype came up a few times. The V gene is TRBV5-7, the J gene TRBJ2-1; unclear D gene. TRBV5-7 counts as an open reading frame of uncertain function. The CDR3 extends over 14 amino acids. With 2 bases removed from V and 9 bases from J, the gap between germline ends came to 15 bases. The CDR3 is CASSLGLEVAEQFF. DNA of the CDR3: TGTGCCAGCAGCTTAGGGCTAGAGGTCGCTGAGCAGTTCTTC.

This clonotype was found once. J is TRBJ2-1 and V is TRBV14; D is ambiguous. V was pared by 2 bases and J by 4 bases, with 12 bases between. This CDR3 is 15 amino acids long. CDR1 SGHDN and CDR2 FVKESK come from the germline V gene. The CDR3 coding sequence is TGTGCCAGCAGCCAATTAAAAGGCAGTTACAATGAGCAGTTCTTC. Translated: CASSQLKGSYNEQFF.

Only a few counts were recorded for this clonotype. The J gene is TRBJ2-3, the V gene TRBV20-1; D gene ambiguous. CDR3 length equals 15 residues. V was shortened by 0 bases and J by 2 bases, with 12 bases between the two germline ends. Per the germline V gene, CDR1 is DFQATT and CDR2 is SNEGSKA (reference sequence). CDR3 in amino acids: CSARDALMITDTQYF. The CDR3 DNA follows: TGCAGTGCTAGAGATGCACTCATGATCACAGATACGCAGTATTTT.

The chain carries TRBV27 and TRBJ1-2; 8 bases agree with TRBD1. This CDR3 has 13 amino acids. From germline, CDR1 is MNHEY and CDR2 SMNVEV (reference sequence). The V and J ends lost 3 bases and 8 bases, in that order; junction bases with no gene match: 5. CDR3 DNA sequence: TGTGCCAGCAGTTTGGGCAGGGGGCTAGGCTACACCTTC. Translation gives CASSLGRGLGYTF.

The chain uses TRBV12-3 or TRBV12-4 and TRBJ1-1; D is unclear. The CDR3 spans 12 residues. The V gene lost 8 bases and the J gene lost 0 bases, with 7 bases spanning the gap. This CDR3 reads CASALMNTEAFF. As DNA, the CDR3 is TGTGCCAGCGCCTTAATGAACACTGAAGCTTTCTTT.

The J gene is TRBJ2-7, the V gene TRBV6-2 or TRBV6-3; 14 nucleotides line up with TRBD2. This CDR3 is built from 15 residues. CDR1 is MNHEY and CDR2 is SVGEGT in the germline V gene. Trimming removed 4 bases from V and 7 bases from J; junction bases left unmatched: 6. CDR3 sequence: CASSSRTSGRSEQYV. The CDR3 DNA sequence: TGTGCCAGCAGTTCAAGGACTAGCGGGAGGAGTGAGCAGTACGTC.

To note about this clonotype: The CDR3 does not end in the conserved phenylalanine or tryptophan, so this is likely a read error. This rearrangement joins TRBV20-1 to TRBJ2-3, with D maybe TRBD1 (7 bases). V was cut by 5 bases and J by 2 bases, with 14 bases left in between. This CDR3 is built from 14 residues. Per the germline V gene, CDR1 is DFQATT and CDR2 is SNEGSKA (reference sequence). The CDR3 loop is CSALRDSHTDTQYL. CDR3 nucleotide sequence: TGCAGTGCTTTGCGGGACAGCCACACAGATACGCAGTATCTT.

The rearrangement joins TRBV20-1 to TRBJ2-1, with TRBD2 matching 12 bases. The DNA matches TRBJ2-7 better at its end, which makes the J call doubtful. The CDR3 runs 14 residues. Germline assignment: CDR1 DFQATT and CDR2 SNEGSKA (reference sequence). Written as DNA, the CDR3 is TGCAGTGCCTTGGGACTAGCGGGTACCTACGAGCAGTACTTC. Translation: CSALGLAGTYEQYF.

This chain links TRBV6-5 with TRBJ2-4, with D hard to call. Germline V lookup: CDR1 MNHEY, CDR2 SVGAGI. Trimming shortened V by 0 bases and J by 3 bases, and 12 bases separated the two germline ends. The CDR3 is 16 residues long. CDR3 sequence reads: CASSYSRQLVKNIQYF. The CDR3 region has the DNA TGTGCCAGCAGTTACTCCCGACAATTAGTCAAAAACATTCAGTACTTC.

In this sample, this clonotype turned up many times. The chain couples TRBV20-1 to TRBJ1-4; no clear D. V dropped 0 bases and J dropped 3 bases, with 11 bases sitting between them. The CDR3 length is 15 residues. The germline CDR1 and CDR2 sequences are DFQATT and SNEGSKA (reference sequence). This CDR3 reads CSARDPGGSNEKLFF. CDR3 sequence (DNA): TGCAGTGCTAGAGACCCGGGTGGGTCTAATGAAAAACTGTTTTTT.

V gene TRBV7-9 combines with J gene TRBJ2-7, with D possibly matching TRBD2 (5 bases). The germline CDR1 and CDR2 sequences are SEHNR and FQNEAQ (reference sequence). The CDR3 extends over 13 amino acids. Trimming shortened V by 5 bases and J by 2 bases, and 10 bases separated the two germline ends. The CDR3 region has the DNA TGTGCCAGCAGCATTTTAGCGACCTACGAGCAGTACGTC. Protein: CASSILATYEQYV.

The V and J genes are TRBV7-9 and TRBJ1-2; TRBD1 matches 9 bases. V lost 4 bases to trimming and J lost 3 bases; unmatched junction nucleotides: 9. CDR1 and CDR2 from the germline V gene are SEHNR and FQNEAQ (reference sequence). CDR3 length: 16 amino acids. The chain's CDR3 is CASSSRGTGSDYGYTF. The CDR3 region has the DNA TGTGCCAGCAGCTCTAGGGGGACAGGGTCTGACTATGGCTACACCTTC. The entire variable domain, with the rest obtained from reference TRBV7-9 and TRBJ1-2, is as follows: DTGVSQNPRHKITKRGQNVTFRCDPISEHNRLYWYRQTLGQGPEFLTYFQNEAQLEKSRLLSDRFSAERPKGSFSTLEIQRTEQGDSAMYLCASSSRGTGSDYGYTFGSGTRLTVV.

There are a few counts of this clonotype. V is TRBV19 and J is TRBJ2-5, with 9 bases that match TRBD1. The V gene's germline CDR1 is LNHDA and CDR2 SQIVND (reference sequence). Germline trimming cut 6 bases from V and 5 bases from J; bases unmatched to any gene: 13. The CDR3 length is 16 residues. The CDR3 DNA follows: TGTGCCAGTAGCCTTGGGACAGGGTTTTTGTCGGAGACCCAGTACTTC. Translating gives CASSLGTGFLSETQYF.

This clonotype came up a few times. The genes are TRBV20-1 and TRBJ2-4; 9 bases align to TRBD2. The V gene end was trimmed by 6 bases and the J gene end by 5 bases; junction bases not matched to a gene: 8. The germline CDR1 and CDR2 sequences are DFQATT and SNEGSKA (reference sequence). The CDR3 runs to 14 residues. CDR3 coding DNA: TGCAGTGCCCACCAGACTAGCGGTCAAAACATTCAGTACTTC. This encodes CSAHQTSGQNIQYF.

The CDR3: CASSLLRVGSPLHF. The CDR3 nucleotides are TGTGCCAGCAGTTTGCTCAGGGTTGGTTCACCCCTCCACTTT. The V and J genes are TRBV12-3 or TRBV12-4 and TRBJ1-6, with D possibly matching TRBD1 (5 bases). The CDR3 length is 14 residues. V lost 3 bases, J lost 9 bases, and 12 bases lay in between.

This clonotype has a count of ten or more. The chain recombines TRBV20-1 with TRBJ2-7; D is unclear. There are 14 residues in the CDR3. Germline V CDR1 and CDR2: DFQATT, SNEGSKA (reference sequence). V was cut by 3 bases and J by 0 bases, with 12 bases left in between. CDR3 region: CSASPLSYSYEQYF. The CDR3, as DNA: TGCAGTGCTAGCCCCTTATCATACTCCTACGAGCAGTACTTC.

As concerns this clonotype: The junction differs from germline at one of its ends, possibly a read error. The CDR3 bases are TGTGCCGGCAGCTTGGGGGGGTATGGGTATGGCTACACCTTC. Protein product: CAGSLGGYGYGYTF. The chain has TRBV7-8 and TRBJ1-2, with D possibly TRBD1 on 5 matching bases. CDR3 length: 14 amino acids. Germline V lookup: CDR1 SGHVS, CDR2 FQNEAQ.